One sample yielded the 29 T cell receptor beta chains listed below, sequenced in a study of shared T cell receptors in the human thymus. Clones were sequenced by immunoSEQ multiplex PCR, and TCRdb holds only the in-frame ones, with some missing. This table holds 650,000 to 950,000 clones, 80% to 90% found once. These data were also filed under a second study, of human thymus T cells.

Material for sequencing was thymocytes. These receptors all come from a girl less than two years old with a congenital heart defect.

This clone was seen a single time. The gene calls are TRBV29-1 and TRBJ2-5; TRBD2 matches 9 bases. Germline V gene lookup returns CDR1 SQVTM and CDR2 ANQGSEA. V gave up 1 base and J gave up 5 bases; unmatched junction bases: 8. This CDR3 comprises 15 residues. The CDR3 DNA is TGCAGCGTTGAAGGTAGTTGCGGGGGGGCTGAGACCCAGTACTTC. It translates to CSVEGSCGGAETQYF.

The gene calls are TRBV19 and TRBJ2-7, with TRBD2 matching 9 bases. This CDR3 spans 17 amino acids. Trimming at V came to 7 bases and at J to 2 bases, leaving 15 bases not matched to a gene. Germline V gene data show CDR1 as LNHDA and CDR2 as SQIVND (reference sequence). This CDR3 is CASTRNGGRTSAYEQYF. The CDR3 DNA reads TGTGCCAGTACTCGAAATGGAGGGCGGACTAGCGCCTACGAGCAGTACTTC.

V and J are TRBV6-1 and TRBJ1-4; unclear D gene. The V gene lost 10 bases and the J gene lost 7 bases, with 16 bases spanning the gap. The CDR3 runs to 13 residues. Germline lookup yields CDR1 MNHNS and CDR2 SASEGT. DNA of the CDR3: TGTGCCATAAGCGGAACATGGTGTGAAAAACTGTTTTTT. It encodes CAISGTWCEKLFF.

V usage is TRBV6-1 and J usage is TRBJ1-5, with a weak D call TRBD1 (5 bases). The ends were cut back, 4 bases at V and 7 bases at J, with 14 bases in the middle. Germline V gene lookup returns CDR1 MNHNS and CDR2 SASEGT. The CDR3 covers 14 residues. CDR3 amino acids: CASSGFGGDQPQHF. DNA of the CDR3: TGTGCCAGCAGTGGATTCGGGGGGGACCAGCCCCAGCATTTT.

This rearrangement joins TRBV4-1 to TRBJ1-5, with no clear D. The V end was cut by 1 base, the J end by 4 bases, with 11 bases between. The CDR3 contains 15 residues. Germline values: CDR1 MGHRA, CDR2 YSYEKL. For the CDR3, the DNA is TGCGCCAGCAGCCAAGGAGGCCCGGGGAATCAGCCCCAGCATTTT. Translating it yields CASSQGGPGNQPQHF.

The CDR3 sequence is CAITWTGLGGYTF. The CDR3 DNA sequence: TGTGCCATTACTTGGACAGGGCTAGGCGGCTACACCTTC. This chain uses TRBV10-3 with TRBJ1-2; 8 bases are shared with TRBD1. The CDR3 totals 13 residues. V shed 9 bases and J 8 bases; nucleotides not matched to a gene: 11. Looked up from germline, CDR1 is ENHRY and CDR2 is SYGVKD.

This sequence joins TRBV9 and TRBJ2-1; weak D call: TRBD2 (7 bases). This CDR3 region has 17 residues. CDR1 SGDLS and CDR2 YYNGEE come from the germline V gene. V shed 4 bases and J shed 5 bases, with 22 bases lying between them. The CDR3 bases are TGTGCCAGCAGCCACGAAGGGGGGGCCAGGGGACACAATGAGCAGTTCTTC. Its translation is CASSHEGGARGHNEQFF.

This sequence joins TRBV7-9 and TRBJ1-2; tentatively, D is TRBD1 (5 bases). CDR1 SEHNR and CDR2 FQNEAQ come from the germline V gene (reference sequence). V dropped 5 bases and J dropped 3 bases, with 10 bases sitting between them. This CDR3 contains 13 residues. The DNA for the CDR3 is TGTGCCAGCAGCGAAGGGGTTGACTATGGCTACACCTTC. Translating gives CASSEGVDYGYTF.

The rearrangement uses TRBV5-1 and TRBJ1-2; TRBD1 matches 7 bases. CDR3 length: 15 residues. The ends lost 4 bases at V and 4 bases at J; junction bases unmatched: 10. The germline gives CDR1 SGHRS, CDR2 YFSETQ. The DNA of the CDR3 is TGCGCCAGCAGCCATCACAGGGGTGAGAGCTATGGCTACACCTTC. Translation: CASSHHRGESYGYTF. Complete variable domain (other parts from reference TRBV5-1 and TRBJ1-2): KAGVTQTPRYLIKTRGQQVTLSCSPISGHRSVSWYQQTPGQGLQFLFEYFSETQRNKGNFPGRFSGRQFSNSRSEMNVSTLELGDSALYLCASSHHRGESYGYTFGSGTRLTVV.

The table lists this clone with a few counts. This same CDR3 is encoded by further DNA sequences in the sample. The CDR3 loop is CASSIRGTEAFF. In DNA form, the CDR3 reads TGTGCCAGTAGTATCAGGGGAACTGAAGCTTTCTTT. The chain links TRBV19 to TRBJ1-1; a possible D gene is TRBD1 (6 bases). Trimming cost V 3 bases and J 5 bases, with 7 bases left between them. The CDR3 contains 12 residues. Germline CDR1 LNHDA, CDR2 SQIVND (reference sequence).

The CDR3 coding sequence is TGTGCCAGTAGTAGGGGAGTATGGAATTCACCCCTCCACTTT. Protein: CASSRGVWNSPLHF. The V call is TRBV19, the J call TRBJ1-6; D is ambiguous. This CDR3 has 14 amino acids. Germline values: CDR1 LNHDA, CDR2 SQIVND (reference sequence). V lost 4 bases and J lost 7, with 11 bases in between. Together with reference TRBV19 and TRBJ1-6, the CDR3 gives the full variable domain: DGGITQSPKYLFRKEGQNVTLSCEQNLNHDAMYWYRQDPGQGLRLIYYSQIVNDFQKGDIAEGYSVSREKKESFPLTVTSAQKNPTAFYLCASSRGVWNSPLHFGNGTRLTVT.

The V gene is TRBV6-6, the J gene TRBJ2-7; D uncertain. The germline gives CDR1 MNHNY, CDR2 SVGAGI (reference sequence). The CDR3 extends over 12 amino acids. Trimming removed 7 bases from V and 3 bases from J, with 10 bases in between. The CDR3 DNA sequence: TGTGCCAGCACGGCGGAGTACTACGAGCAGTACTTC. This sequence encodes CASTAEYYEQYF.

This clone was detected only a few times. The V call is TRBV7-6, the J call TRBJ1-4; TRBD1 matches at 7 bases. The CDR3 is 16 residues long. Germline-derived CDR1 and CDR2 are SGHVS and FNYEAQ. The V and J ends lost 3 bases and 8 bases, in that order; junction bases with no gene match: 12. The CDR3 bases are TGTGCCAGCAGCTTCTTAGGGGGCAGGGGTGAGGAAAAACTGTTTTTT. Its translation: CASSFLGGRGEEKLFF.

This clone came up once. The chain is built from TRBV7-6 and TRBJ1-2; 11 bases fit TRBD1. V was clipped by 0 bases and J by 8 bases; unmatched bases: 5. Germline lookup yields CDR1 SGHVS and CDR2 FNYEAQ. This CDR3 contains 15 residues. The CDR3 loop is CASSLAGTGGAGYTF. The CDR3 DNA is TGTGCCAGCAGCTTAGCCGGGACAGGGGGTGCAGGCTACACCTTC.

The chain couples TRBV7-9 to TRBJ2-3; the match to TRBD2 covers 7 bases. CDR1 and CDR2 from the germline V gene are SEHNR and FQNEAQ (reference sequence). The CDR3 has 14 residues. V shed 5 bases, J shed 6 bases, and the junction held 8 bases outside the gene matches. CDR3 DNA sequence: TGTGCCAGCAGCCTGGGGAGGGAAGCGGATACGCAGTATTTT. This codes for CASSLGREADTQYF.

CDR3 amino acids: CASSSLGGPVSGELFF. The CDR3 DNA reads as TGTGCCAGCAGCTCCTTGGGTGGGCCGGTCAGCGGGGAGCTGTTTTTT. V is TRBV7-6 and J is TRBJ2-2; D remains unclear. V lost 4 bases and J lost 7, with 19 bases in between. The length of the CDR3 is 16 residues. Germline V gives CDR1 SGHVS, CDR2 FNYEAQ.

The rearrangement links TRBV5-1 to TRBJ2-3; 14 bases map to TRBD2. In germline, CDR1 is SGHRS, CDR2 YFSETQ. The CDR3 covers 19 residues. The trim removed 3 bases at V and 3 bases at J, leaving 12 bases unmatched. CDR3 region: CASSWGLAGVTEVTDTQYF. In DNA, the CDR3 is TGCGCCAGCAGCTGGGGACTAGCGGGGGTCACCGAGGTAACAGATACGCAGTATTTT.

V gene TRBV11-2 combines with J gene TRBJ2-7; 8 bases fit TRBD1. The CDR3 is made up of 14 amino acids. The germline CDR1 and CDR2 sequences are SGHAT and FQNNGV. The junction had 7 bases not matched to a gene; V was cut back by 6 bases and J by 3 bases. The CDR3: CASRPGQGGYEQYF. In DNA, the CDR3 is TGTGCCAGCAGGCCAGGACAGGGCGGCTACGAGCAGTACTTC.

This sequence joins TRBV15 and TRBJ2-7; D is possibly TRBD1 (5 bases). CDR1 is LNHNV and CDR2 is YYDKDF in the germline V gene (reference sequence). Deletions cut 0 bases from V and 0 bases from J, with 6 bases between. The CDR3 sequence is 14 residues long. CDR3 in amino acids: CATSRDRASYEQYF. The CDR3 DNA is TGTGCCACCAGCAGAGACAGGGCCTCCTACGAGCAGTACTTC.

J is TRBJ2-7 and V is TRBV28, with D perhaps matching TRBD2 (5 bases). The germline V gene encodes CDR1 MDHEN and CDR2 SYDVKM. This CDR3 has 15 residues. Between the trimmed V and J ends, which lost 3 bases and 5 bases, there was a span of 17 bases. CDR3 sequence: CASSFLVNRGHEQYF. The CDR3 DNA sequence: TGTGCCAGCAGTTTTTTGGTTAACCGAGGGCACGAGCAGTACTTC. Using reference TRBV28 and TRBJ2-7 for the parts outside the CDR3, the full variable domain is DVKVTQSSRYLVKRTGEKVFLECVQDMDHENMFWYRQDPGLGLRLIYFSYDVKMKEKGDIPEGYSVSREKKERFSLILESASTNQTSMYLCASSFLVNRGHEQYFGPGTRLTVT.

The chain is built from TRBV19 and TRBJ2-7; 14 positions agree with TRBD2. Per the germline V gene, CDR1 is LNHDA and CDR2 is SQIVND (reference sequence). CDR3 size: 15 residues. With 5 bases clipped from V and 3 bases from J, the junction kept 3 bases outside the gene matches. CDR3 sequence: CASSGTSGGLYEQYF. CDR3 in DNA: TGTGCCAGTAGTGGGACTAGCGGGGGCCTCTACGAGCAGTACTTC.

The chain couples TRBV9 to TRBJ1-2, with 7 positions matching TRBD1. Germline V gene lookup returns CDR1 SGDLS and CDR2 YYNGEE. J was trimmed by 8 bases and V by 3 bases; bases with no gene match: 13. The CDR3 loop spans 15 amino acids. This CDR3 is CASSESGQRNQGYTF. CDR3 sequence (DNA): TGTGCCAGCAGCGAGTCGGGACAGCGGAATCAGGGCTACACCTTC.

In nucleotides, the CDR3 is TGCGCCAGCACCTCTATCGGATTTCCTAGGACAGATACGCAGTATTTT. Amino acid sequence: CASTSIGFPRTDTQYF. The rearrangement uses TRBV5-1 and TRBJ2-3; D is undetermined. Trimming pared 6 bases from V and 3 bases from J, leaving 20 bases between. This CDR3 is built from 16 residues. CDR1 and CDR2 (germline): SGHRS, YFSETQ.

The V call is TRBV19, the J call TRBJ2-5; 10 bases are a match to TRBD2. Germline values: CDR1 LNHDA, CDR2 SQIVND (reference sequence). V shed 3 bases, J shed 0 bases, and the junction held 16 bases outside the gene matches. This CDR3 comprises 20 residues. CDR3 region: CASSIGEGLAGDWYQETQYF. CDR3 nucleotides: TGTGCCAGTAGTATCGGCGAGGGTCTAGCGGGAGACTGGTACCAAGAGACCCAGTACTTC.

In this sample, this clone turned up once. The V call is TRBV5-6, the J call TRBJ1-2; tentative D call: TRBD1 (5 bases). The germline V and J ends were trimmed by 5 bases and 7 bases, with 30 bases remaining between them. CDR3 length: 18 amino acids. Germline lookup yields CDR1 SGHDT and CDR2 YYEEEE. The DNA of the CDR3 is TGTGCCAGCAGGGTGAGCGTTTTGACAGCCGCGGTATTGGGTGGCTACACCTTC. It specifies CASRVSVLTAAVLGGYTF.

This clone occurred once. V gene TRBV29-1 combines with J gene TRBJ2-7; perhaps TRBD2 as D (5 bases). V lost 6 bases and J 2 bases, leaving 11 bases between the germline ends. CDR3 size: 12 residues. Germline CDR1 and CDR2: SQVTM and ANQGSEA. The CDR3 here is CSVRVVPYEQYF. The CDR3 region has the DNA TGCAGCGTGAGGGTGGTTCCCTACGAGCAGTACTTC.

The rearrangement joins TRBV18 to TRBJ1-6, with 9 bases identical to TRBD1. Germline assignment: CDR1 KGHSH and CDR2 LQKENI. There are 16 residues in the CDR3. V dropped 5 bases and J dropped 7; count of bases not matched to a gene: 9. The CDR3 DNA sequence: TGTGCCAGCTCAAGCACAGGGGGCGGTTGGAATTCACCCCTCCACTTT. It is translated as CASSSTGGGWNSPLHF.

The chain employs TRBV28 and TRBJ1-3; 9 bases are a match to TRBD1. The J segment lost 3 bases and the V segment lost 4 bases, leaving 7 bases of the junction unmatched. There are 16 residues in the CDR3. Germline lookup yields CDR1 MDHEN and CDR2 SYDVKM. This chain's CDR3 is CASSWAEGQGGNTIYF. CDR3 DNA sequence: TGTGCCAGCAGTTGGGCTGAGGGACAGGGTGGAAACACCATATATTTT.

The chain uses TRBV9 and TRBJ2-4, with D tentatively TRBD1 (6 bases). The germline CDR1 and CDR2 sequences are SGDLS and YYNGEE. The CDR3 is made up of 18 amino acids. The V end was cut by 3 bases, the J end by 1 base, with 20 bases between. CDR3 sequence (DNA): TGTGCCAGCAGCGGAAGCTCTGGGTCAGGGGATGCCAAAAACATTCAGTACTTC. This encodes CASSGSSGSGDAKNIQYF.